The next 24 T cell receptor beta chains were all read from a single sample in a study of blood T cell repertoires in COVID-19. Repertoires were generated with immunoSEQ multiplex PCR, while TCRdb's copy carries only in-frame clones and drops some. The sample yields 110,000 to 150,000 clones, roughly 86% seen once. Source material: peripheral blood. These receptor sequences come from a man aged 70-80 years with acute or convalescent COVID-19.

The chain joins TRBV24-1 to TRBJ2-1; 8 positions agree with TRBD2. The V and J ends lost 4 bases and 10 bases, in that order; junction bases with no gene match: 8. CDR3 length: 14 amino acids. Germline V lookup: CDR1 KGHDR, CDR2 SFDVKD. CDR3: CATSEAGEMKEQFF. The CDR3 DNA is TGTGCCACCAGTGAAGCGGGAGAAATGAAGGAGCAGTTCTTC.

This chain uses TRBV19 with TRBJ1-5; 9 bases agree with TRBD1. Germline V gene data show CDR1 as LNHDA and CDR2 as SQIVND (reference sequence). V lost 5 bases to trimming and J lost 11 bases; unmatched junction nucleotides: 13. There are 15 residues in the CDR3. CDR3 DNA sequence: TGTGCCAGTAGTGCGGGACAGGGAAGGTTCGTGTCCCAGCATTTT. Translating it yields CASSAGQGRFVSQHF.

The V and J genes are TRBV19 and TRBJ1-1; the match to TRBD1 covers 7 bases. CDR3 size: 13 residues. Germline CDR1 reads LNHDA; CDR2 reads SQIVND (reference sequence). V dropped 4 bases and J dropped 11; count of bases not matched to a gene: 10. CDR3 nucleotides: TGTGCCAGTAGTACATCACCGGGACAGAAGGCTTTCTTT. This codes for CASSTSPGQKAFF.

A remark on this clone: Other DNA sequences within the sample encode an identical CDR3. This chain connects TRBV6-5 to TRBJ2-7; 9 bases are shared with TRBD1. Unmatched junction bases numbered 1, after V lost 0 bases and J lost 1 base. Germline lookup yields CDR1 MNHEY and CDR2 SVGAGI. CDR3 length equals 15 residues. The CDR3 DNA reads as TGTGCCAGCAGTTACTCGGGGACAGGGTCCTACGAGCAGTACTTC. It is translated as CASSYSGTGSYEQYF.

This chain connects TRBV2 to TRBJ2-7; TRBD1 agrees at 8 bases. V lost 5 bases to trimming and J lost 6 bases; unmatched junction nucleotides: 6. This CDR3 has 13 amino acids. Germline CDR1 SNHLY, CDR2 FYNNEI. CDR3 sequence (DNA): TGTGCCAGCAGTTGGCAGGGGGCAGGCGAGCAGTACTTC. Translated, it gives CASSWQGAGEQYF. Together with reference TRBV2 and TRBJ2-7, the CDR3 gives the full variable domain: EPEVTQTPSHQVTQMGQEVILRCVPISNHLYFYWYRQILGQKVEFLVSFYNNEISEKSEIFDDQFSVERPDGSNFTLKIRSTKLEDSAMYFCASSWQGAGEQYFGPGTRLTVT.

The V call is TRBV28, the J call TRBJ1-2; TRBD1 aligns across 10 bases. This CDR3 is 14 amino acids long. CDR1 and CDR2 from the germline V gene are MDHEN and SYDVKM. V trimming: 6 bases; J trimming: 3 bases; junction bases outside the gene matches: 4. The chain's CDR3 is CASSPGQGYYGYTF. DNA of the CDR3: TGTGCCAGCAGCCCGGGACAGGGGTACTATGGCTACACCTTC.

The genes are TRBV9 and TRBJ1-2; D possibly corresponds to TRBD1 (6 bases). This CDR3 contains 16 residues. From germline, CDR1 is SGDLS and CDR2 YYNGEE. The germline V and J ends were trimmed by 0 bases and 4 bases, with 16 bases remaining between them. The CDR3 loop reads CASSVAKAGASYGYTF. CDR3 nucleotide sequence: TGTGCCAGCAGCGTAGCGAAGGCAGGGGCTTCCTATGGCTACACCTTC.

The chain has TRBV28 and TRBJ1-2; D not resolved. The CDR3 runs 15 residues. Deletions cut 4 bases from V and 2 bases from J, with 14 bases between. The germline gives CDR1 MDHEN, CDR2 SYDVKM. The chain's CDR3 is CASSSDKTVNYGYTF. The CDR3 region has the DNA TGTGCCAGCAGTTCCGACAAAACCGTCAACTATGGCTACACCTTC.

The V gene is TRBV6-5, the J gene TRBJ1-2, with 8 positions matching TRBD1. V shed 2 bases, J shed 6 bases, and the junction held 2 bases outside the gene matches. CDR3 length: 13 residues. Germline values: CDR1 MNHEY, CDR2 SVGAGI. CDR3 in amino acids: CASSYGQGNGYTF. The CDR3 coding sequence is TGTGCCAGCAGTTACGGACAGGGAAATGGCTACACCTTC.

The chain is built from TRBV12-3 or TRBV12-4 and TRBJ1-2, with 7 bases identical to TRBD1. The CDR3 loop spans 13 amino acids. V trimming: 5 bases; J trimming: 8 bases; junction bases outside the gene matches: 8. The CDR3 is CASSPSDRNGYTF. The CDR3 bases are TGTGCCAGCAGTCCCTCGGACAGGAACGGCTACACCTTC.

V usage is TRBV6-7 and J usage is TRBJ1-4; possible D gene TRBD1, 5 bases. TRBV6-7 is designated an ORF whose function remains uncertain. V lost 2 bases and J lost 4, with 14 bases in between. The CDR3 spans 16 residues. CDR3: CASSYTRDSFNEKLFF. CDR3 DNA: TGTGCCAGCAGTTACACCCGAGACAGCTTTAATGAAAAACTGTTTTTT.

The chain uses TRBV15 and TRBJ1-5; D might be TRBD1 (5 bases). The germline V gene has CDR1 LNHNV and CDR2 YYDKDF (reference sequence). Deletions cut 6 bases from V and 4 bases from J, with 10 bases between. The CDR3 consists of 13 residues. CDR3 nucleotides: TGTGCCACCAGTAGACAGCGGAATCAGCCCCAGCATTTT. Amino acid sequence: CATSRQRNQPQHF.

V and J are TRBV3-1 (or the pseudogene TRBV3-2) and TRBJ1-1, with D unclear. The CDR3 loop spans 14 amino acids. CDR1 LGHDT and CDR2 YNNKEL come from the germline V gene (reference sequence). Trimming removed 4 bases from V and 2 bases from J, with 11 bases in between. As DNA, the CDR3 is TGTGCCAGCAGCCCCTCGGAGGTTAACACTGAAGCTTTCTTT. The encoded protein is CASSPSEVNTEAFF.

J is TRBJ2-2 and V is TRBV5-1; D gene uncertain. The germline V gene encodes CDR1 SGHRS and CDR2 YFSETQ. Trimming pared 0 bases from V and 2 bases from J, leaving 5 bases between. The CDR3 is 14 residues long. This chain's CDR3 is CASSLDSNTGELFF. CDR3 nucleotide sequence: TGCGCCAGCAGCTTGGACAGTAACACCGGGGAGCTGTTTTTT.

The genes are TRBV5-6 and TRBJ1-4; 10 bases are a match to TRBD1. The CDR3 sequence is 14 residues long. Germline values: CDR1 SGHDT, CDR2 YYEEEE. V gave up 4 bases and J gave up 7 bases; unmatched junction bases: 4. In DNA form, the CDR3 reads TGTGCCAGCAGCCTCCGGGACAGGGGTGAAAAACTGTTTTTT. Translation gives CASSLRDRGEKLFF.

The chain is built from TRBV11-2 and TRBJ1-3; unclear D gene. The CDR3 spans 15 residues. V shed 0 bases and J shed 0 bases, with 6 bases lying between them. The germline V gene encodes CDR1 SGHAT and CDR2 FQNNGV. CDR3 region: CASSLDLASGNTIYF. CDR3 coding DNA: TGTGCCAGCAGCTTAGATCTGGCCTCTGGAAACACCATATATTTT. The full variable domain, completed using reference TRBV11-2 and TRBJ1-3, is EAGVAQSPRYKIIEKRQSVAFWCNPISGHATLYWYQQILGQGPKLLIQFQNNGVVDDSQLPKDRFSAERLKGVDSTLKIQPAKLEDSAVYLCASSLDLASGNTIYFGEGSWLTVV.

This clone came up once. CDR3 sequence: CASSFRTGGVEAFF. The CDR3 DNA reads as TGCGCCAGCAGCTTTAGGACAGGGGGCGTTGAAGCTTTCTTT. The V gene is TRBV5-1, the J gene TRBJ1-1; 11 bases map to TRBD1. There are 14 residues in the CDR3. Germline V lookup: CDR1 SGHRS, CDR2 YFSETQ. V lost 2 bases to trimming and J lost 7 bases; unmatched junction nucleotides: 4.

CDR3 DNA sequence: TGTGCCAGCAGTTTAGTCTACTCAGATACGCAGTATTTT. Encoded protein: CASSLVYSDTQYF. The chain is built from TRBV12-3 or TRBV12-4 and TRBJ2-3; D is unresolved. V lost 1 base, J lost 4 bases, and 6 bases lay in between. The CDR3 runs to 13 residues.

This rearrangement joins TRBV14 to TRBJ1-6; no clear D. Trimming took 1 base from V and 7 from J, leaving 14 bases between them. Germline V CDR1 and CDR2: SGHDN, FVKESK. The CDR3 extends over 16 amino acids. CDR3 amino acids: CASSQGLTGRNSPLHF. CDR3 nucleotide sequence: TGTGCCAGCAGCCAAGGGCTGACGGGGAGAAATTCACCCCTCCACTTT.

Only a few counts were recorded for this clone. V gene TRBV9 combines with J gene TRBJ2-5, with 10 bases aligning to TRBD2. Trimming removed 3 bases from V and 2 bases from J; junction bases left unmatched: 4. From germline, CDR1 is SGDLS and CDR2 YYNGEE. This CDR3 has 15 residues. Here the CDR3 reads CASSAGLAVQETQYF. The DNA for the CDR3 is TGTGCCAGCAGCGCCGGACTAGCGGTACAAGAGACCCAGTACTTC.

The chain couples TRBV5-4 to TRBJ2-3; D perhaps matches TRBD2 (6 bases). CDR1 SGHNT and CDR2 YYREEE come from the germline V gene (reference sequence). This CDR3 is 14 amino acids long. V was pared by 3 bases and J by 2 bases, with 10 bases between. CDR3 bases: TGTGCCAGCAGCTCGGGACTGACCACAGATACGCAGTATTTT. Amino acid sequence: CASSSGLTTDTQYF.

The J gene is TRBJ2-3, the V gene TRBV7-3; 10 positions match TRBD2. The V gene's germline CDR1 is SGHTA and CDR2 FQGTGA. This CDR3 is built from 16 residues. J lost 6 bases, V lost 2 bases, and 8 bases had no gene match. The CDR3 is CASSLVASGSTDTQYF. The CDR3 coding sequence is TGTGCCAGCAGCTTAGTTGCTAGCGGGAGTACCGATACGCAGTATTTT. Combining the CDR3 with reference TRBV7-3 and TRBJ2-3 gives the whole variable domain GAGVSQTPSNKVTEKGKYVELRCDPISGHTALYWYRQSLGQGPEFLIYFQGTGAADDSGLPNDRFFAVRPEGSVSTLKIQRTERGDSAVYLCASSLVASGSTDTQYFGPGTRLTVL.

This chain connects TRBV3-1 (or the pseudogene TRBV3-2) to TRBJ2-5; D call uncertain. The CDR3 covers 14 residues. The germline V and J ends were trimmed by 2 bases and 9 bases, with 16 bases remaining between them. Germline V gene data show CDR1 as LGHDT and CDR2 as YNNKEL (reference sequence). Here the CDR3 DNA reads TGTGCCAGCAGCCAAAACGTAGGAGAAATGGCCCAGTACTTC. Translating it yields CASSQNVGEMAQYF.

CDR3 region: CASSYVTGSTEAFF. CDR3 sequence (DNA): TGTGCCAGCAGCTACGTCACAGGGAGCACTGAAGCTTTCTTT. This rearrangement joins TRBV5-5 to TRBJ1-1, with a weak D call TRBD1 (6 bases). The germline V gene has CDR1 SGHKS and CDR2 YYEKEE (reference sequence). V gave up 3 bases and J gave up 4 bases, with 13 bases separating them. The CDR3 runs 14 residues.